Sequencing of this TCR beta chain was carried out in a study of blood T cell repertoires in COVID-19. The assay was immunoSEQ multiplex PCR, and TCRdb's table has in-frame clones only and misses some. The repertoire holds approximately 74,000 clones, around three quarters seen once, with 15% to 20% in the top ten. Germline lookup yields CDR1 LGHDT and CDR2 YNNKEL (reference sequence). V lost 2 bases and J lost 1; bases outside the gene matches: 7. This CDR3 spans 16 amino acids. This clone was seen more than once but under ten times. The V gene is TRBV3-1 (or the pseudogene TRBV3-2), the J gene TRBJ2-5; 7 nucleotides align to TRBD1. The clonotype comes from a man in his 60s with acute or convalescent COVID-19. The sequencing sample was made of peripheral blood. The CDR3 DNA follows: TGTGCCAGCAGCCAATTAGGGGGCGTATCCCAAGAGACCCAGTACTTC. This translates into CASSQLGGVSQETQYF.